This paragraph reports one T cell receptor (beta chain). TCRdb's table, derived via immunoSEQ multiplex PCR, lists solely in-frame clones and lacks some. The data hold some 79,000 clones, with about 80% observed a single time. The data derive from a study of PD-L1 blockade in urothelial cancer. As for the study in general: Patients had received 0 to 3 prior chemotherapy regimens.

Germline assignment: CDR1 MNHEY and CDR2 SMNVEV (reference sequence). There are 12 residues in the CDR3. Trimming left V 4 bases short and J 7 bases short, with 11 bases between. The sample here was PBMCs, taken around atezolizumab (anti-PD-L1) treatment. V usage is TRBV27 and J usage is TRBJ2-7, with D possibly matching TRBD2 (5 bases). The origin of this receptor is a man aged 70-80 years with urothelial cancer. In DNA form, the CDR3 reads TGTGCCAGCAGTTGGGCAGGAGGTGAGCAGTACTTC. This translates into CASSWAGGEQYF.